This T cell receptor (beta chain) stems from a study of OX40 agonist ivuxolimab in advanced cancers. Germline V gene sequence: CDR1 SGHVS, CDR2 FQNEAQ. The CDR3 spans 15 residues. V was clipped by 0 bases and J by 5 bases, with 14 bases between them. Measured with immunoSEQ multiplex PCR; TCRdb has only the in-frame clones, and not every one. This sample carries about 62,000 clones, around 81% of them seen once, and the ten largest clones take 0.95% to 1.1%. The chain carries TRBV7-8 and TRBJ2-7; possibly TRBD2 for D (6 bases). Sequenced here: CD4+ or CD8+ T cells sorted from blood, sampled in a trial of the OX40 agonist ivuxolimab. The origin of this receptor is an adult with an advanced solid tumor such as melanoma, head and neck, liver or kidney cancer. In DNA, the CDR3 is TGTGCCAGCAGCTTAGCTTTGGCGGGGTCCCACGAGCAGTACTTC. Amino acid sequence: CASSLALAGSHEQYF.